A single T cell receptor beta chain is shown here with its context. The antigen is undetermined. With 60 Vbeta and 13 Jbeta primers, the PCR was carried out. TCRdb's table, derived via immunoSEQ multiplex PCR, lists solely in-frame clones and lacks some. The data show just over 200,000 clones, under 85% seen once. Germline V gives CDR1 SEHNR, CDR2 FQNEAQ (reference sequence). The CDR3 has 16 amino acids. V shed 6 bases, J shed 1 base, and the junction held 9 bases outside the gene matches. The sample originates from a study of cytomegalovirus exposure and HLA in healthy donors. The overall study: There were 300 to 400 genotyped donors. Of these, roughly 80% fell in the genetic ancestry cluster associated with self-reported Caucasian donors. Study outcomes and limitations: A later look showed TCR association rates differing by HLA locus, highest for DRB1 and lowest for HLA-C. The sole available immune exposure information was CMV serostatus. In a later analysis, 16,951 TCR beta sequences were associated with HLA alleles at 0.05 false discovery rate.

J is TRBJ1-2 and V is TRBV7-9; TRBD1 agrees at 9 bases. The sample comprised PBMCs. The TCR was taken from a man aged 45-60 years in good health and CMV-seronegative. The CDR3 sequence: CASSFRGQGGNYGYTF. DNA for the CDR3: TGTGCCAGCAGTTTTAGGGGACAGGGCGGTAACTATGGCTACACCTTC.